This T cell receptor (beta chain) is drawn from a study of T-cell memory formation after mild COVID-19. TCRdb passed the 5' RACE reads through MiXCR, listing each CDR3 protein once. This sample has approximately 580,000 distinct CDR3 sequences, with roughly 20% found just once. The TCR was taken from an adult woman who had mild COVID-19 (a few samples of this study predate the infection). Cell type and time point are not known. The specimen sequenced was PBMCs or a T cell subset sorted from them (not recorded which).

The CDR3 here is CASSPQGATDTQYF. In nucleotides, the CDR3 is TGTGCCAGCAGTCCCCAAGGAGCGACAGATACGCAGTATTTT. The rearrangement uses TRBV12-3 or TRBV12-4 and TRBJ2-3; no reliable D call. The CDR3 extends over 14 amino acids. The V end was cut by 5 bases, the J end by 3 bases, with 12 bases between.